Reported below is one TCR beta chain. This entry belongs to a study of PD-1 blockade in mismatch repair-deficient tumors. Assay: immunoSEQ multiplex PCR; the TCRdb copy retains only in-frame clones and omits some. This table has about 60,000 clones, 70% to 90% appearing once. The V gene lost 0 bases and the J gene lost 6 bases, with 18 bases spanning the gap. The CDR3 runs 17 residues. Germline-derived CDR1 and CDR2 are LGHNA and YSLEER. The TCR sequence derives from an adult with mismatch repair-deficient cancer. This sequence joins TRBV4-3 and TRBJ2-1; no clear D. Sequencing was performed on peripheral blood, taken 52 weeks after starting pembrolizumab. In DNA form, the CDR3 reads TGCGCCAGCAGCCAAGATCACGGTACTGACATAGGCAATGAGCAGTTCTTC. Its protein is CASSQDHGTDIGNEQFF.